These 29 T cell receptor beta chains were sequenced from one sample in a study of T cell clonotyping in hematopoietic cell transplantation listed by TCRdb under 2021. Library preparation was by the immunoSEQ multiplex PCR assay. TCRdb mirrors the immuneACCESS table, restricted to in-frame sequences. Some clones are absent from its copies; in checked studies, under half trace to an unresolved V gene, and the reason for the others is unknown. The sample data list tens of thousands of clones, and 94% of these were observed just once. The ten largest make up roughly 0.82% of the sample. Sample: peripheral blood mononuclear cells. The receptors stem from a woman between 50 and 59 years old in good health. Some clones in this sample may be carry-over from other donors' samples.

The chain employs TRBV4-3 and TRBJ2-2; 8 nucleotides line up with TRBD1. CDR1 and CDR2 (germline): LGHNA, YSLEER. V dropped 1 base and J dropped 0; count of bases not matched to a gene: 1. The length of the CDR3 is 16 residues. This CDR3 reads CASSQATGANTGELFF. CDR3 bases: TGCGCCAGCAGCCAAGCGACAGGGGCGAACACCGGGGAGCTGTTTTTT.

V and J are TRBV4-3 and TRBJ1-6; 9 bases map to TRBD1. From germline, CDR1 is LGHNA and CDR2 YSLEER. The CDR3 is made up of 15 amino acids. V lost 1 base and J lost 7; bases outside the gene matches: 2. CDR3 in DNA: TGCGCCAGCAGCCAAGTGGGGACAGGGAATTCACCCCTCCACTTT. Translation: CASSQVGTGNSPLHF.

The chain uses TRBV9 and TRBJ2-1; 10 bases agree with TRBD1. Germline V gives CDR1 SGDLS, CDR2 YYNGEE. There are 14 residues in the CDR3. Losses at the gene ends were 4 bases for V and 9 bases for J; bases not matched to a gene: 7. CDR3: CASSSLTGGGEQFF. The CDR3 DNA reads TGTGCCAGCAGCTCTTTGACAGGGGGCGGTGAGCAGTTCTTC.

J is TRBJ2-5 and V is TRBV12-5; D remains unclear. CDR1 is LGHNT, CDR2 FRNRAP, per germline. This CDR3 is built from 13 residues. V shed 0 bases and J shed 2 bases, with 4 bases lying between them. CDR3 protein: CASGLVRQETQYF. The CDR3 bases are TGTGCTAGTGGTTTGGTAAGGCAAGAGACCCAGTACTTC.

The chain's CDR3 is CASGLVVEFGTGFFQPQHF. DNA for the CDR3: TGTGCTAGTGGTTTGGTAGTAGAATTTGGGACAGGGTTTTTTCAGCCCCAGCATTTT. V gene TRBV12-5 combines with J gene TRBJ1-5, with 9 bases that match TRBD1. Germline assignment: CDR1 LGHNT and CDR2 FRNRAP. Trimming removed 0 bases from V and 6 bases from J; junction bases left unmatched: 15. This CDR3 has 19 residues.

CDR3 in amino acids: CAICREQSTDTQYF. CDR3 nucleotide sequence: TGTGCCATTTGCAGGGAGCAAAGCACAGATACGCAGTATTTT. This sequence joins TRBV10-3 and TRBJ2-3, with D possibly called TRBD1 or TRBD2 (5 bases each). V lost 9 bases to trimming and J lost 0 bases, with 13 bases between them. In germline, CDR1 is ENHRY, CDR2 SYGVKD. The CDR3 spans 14 residues.

V is TRBV19 and J is TRBJ1-2, with TRBD1 matching over 9 bases. Germline V gene data show CDR1 as LNHDA and CDR2 as SQIVND (reference sequence). This CDR3 is 16 amino acids long. V lost 4 bases to trimming and J lost 0 bases; unmatched junction nucleotides: 6. This CDR3 reads CASSTRQGGSNYGYTF. The CDR3 DNA is TGTGCCAGTAGTACACGACAGGGGGGATCTAACTATGGCTACACCTTC.

The chain joins TRBV19 to TRBJ1-5, with D unresolved. This CDR3 spans 15 amino acids. The ends were cut back, 7 bases at V and 1 base at J, with 14 bases in the middle. The germline V gene has CDR1 LNHDA and CDR2 SQIVND (reference sequence). The CDR3 reads CASILSLGSNQPQHF. DNA for the CDR3: TGTGCCAGTATCCTGTCCCTGGGGAGCAATCAGCCCCAGCATTTT.

The V call is TRBV7-8, the J call TRBJ1-5, with TRBD1 matching over 8 bases. The trim removed 4 bases at V and 6 bases at J, leaving 5 bases unmatched. This CDR3 is 14 amino acids long. The germline CDR1 and CDR2 sequences are SGHVS and FQNEAQ. CDR3 loop: CASSSRQGAQPQHF. CDR3 sequence (DNA): TGTGCCAGCAGCTCTCGCCAGGGGGCTCAGCCCCAGCATTTT.

The V gene is TRBV20-1, the J gene TRBJ2-7; D tentatively reads TRBD1 or TRBD2 (5 bases each). The CDR3 has 11 amino acids. Per the germline V gene, CDR1 is DFQATT and CDR2 is SNEGSKA (reference sequence). Between the trimmed V and J ends, which lost 3 bases and 6 bases, there was a span of 9 bases. CDR3 loop: CSASRDLEQYF. The CDR3 DNA follows: TGCAGTGCTAGCCGGGACCTCGAGCAGTACTTC.

In this sample, this clone turned up once. The chain carries TRBV14 and TRBJ2-5; no clear D gene. V lost 5 bases and J lost 0, with 13 bases in between. Germline V gene lookup returns CDR1 SGHDN and CDR2 FVKESK. This CDR3 is built from 15 residues. DNA of the CDR3: TGTGCCAGCAGCGCCACCGATTGGTACCAAGAGACCCAGTACTTC. It specifies CASSATDWYQETQYF. Full variable domain (remainder filled in from reference TRBV14 and TRBJ2-5): EAGVTQFPSHSVIEKGQTVTLRCDPISGHDNLYWYRRVMGKEIKFLLHFVKESKQDESGMPNNRFLAERTGGTYSTLKVQPAELEDSGVYFCASSATDWYQETQYFGPGTRLLVL.

The V and J genes are TRBV5-6 and TRBJ2-5; D uncertain. Looked up from germline, CDR1 is SGHDT and CDR2 is YYEEEE. The V end lost 3 bases, the J end lost 0 bases, and 15 bases lay between the germline ends. This CDR3 is 16 amino acids long. CDR3 DNA: TGTGCCAGCAGCTCCATCTCGGACGGGTACCAAGAGACCCAGTACTTC. This gives the protein CASSSISDGYQETQYF.

This sequence joins TRBV28 and TRBJ1-2; TRBD1 is a possible D gene (5 bases). V lost 11 bases and J 8 bases, leaving 12 bases between the germline ends. The CDR3 runs to 10 residues. Germline CDR1 reads MDHEN; CDR2 reads SYDVKM. The CDR3 nucleotides read TGTGCCGTCCAGGGTTTCGGCTACACCTTC. This gives the protein CAVQGFGYTF.

The chain recombines TRBV6-5 with TRBJ2-7; D gene uncertain. The CDR3 has 13 amino acids. Germline lookup yields CDR1 MNHEY and CDR2 SVGAGI. Trimming cost V 0 bases and J 2 bases, with 5 bases left between them. Here the CDR3 DNA reads TGTGCCAGCAGTTACTCGTCCGCCTACGAGCAGTACTTC. Translating gives CASSYSSAYEQYF.

The V call is TRBV6-5, the J call TRBJ1-2; no clear D. Germline V lookup: CDR1 MNHEY, CDR2 SVGAGI. V lost 0 bases, J lost 10 bases, and 15 bases lay in between. The CDR3 covers 14 residues. The CDR3, as DNA: TGTGCCAGCAGTTACTCAAACACAGCCCCGGTCTACACCTTC. Encoded protein: CASSYSNTAPVYTF.

Regarding this clone: Sequence at one end of the junction differs from germline and may be a read error. The rearrangement uses TRBV25-1 and TRBJ2-7, with unresolved D. The CDR3 has 11 amino acids. Germline assignment: CDR1 MGHDK and CDR2 SYGVNS. CDR3 region: CASSDLYGQYF. The DNA for the CDR3 is TGTGCCAGCAGTGACCTTTACGGGCAGTACTTC.

This chain uses TRBV19 with TRBJ2-1; 8 nucleotides match TRBD2. This CDR3 has 17 amino acids. The junction had 9 bases not matched to a gene; V was cut back by 3 bases and J by 2 bases. The germline V gene has CDR1 LNHDA and CDR2 SQIVND (reference sequence). CDR3 protein: CASSIDQGSGTYNEQFF. In DNA, the CDR3 is TGTGCCAGTAGTATTGATCAAGGTAGCGGGACCTACAATGAGCAGTTCTTC.

The chain employs TRBV5-1 and TRBJ1-5, with D unresolved. The V gene lost 0 bases and the J gene lost 0 bases, with 7 bases spanning the gap. Germline CDR1 reads SGHRS; CDR2 reads YFSETQ. The CDR3 is 15 amino acids. As DNA, the CDR3 is TGCGCCAGCAGCTTGGGCCCTAATAGCAATCAGCCCCAGCATTTT. This codes for CASSLGPNSNQPQHF.

The rearrangement links TRBV14 to TRBJ1-2, with 7 bases matching TRBD1. The CDR3 runs 14 residues. With V trimmed by 0 bases and J by 4 bases, 2 bases remained unmatched. Germline V CDR1 and CDR2: SGHDN, FVKESK. The CDR3 loop reads CASSQEGTVYGYTF. In DNA, the CDR3 is TGTGCCAGCAGCCAAGAGGGGACAGTCTATGGCTACACCTTC.

V is TRBV2 and J is TRBJ1-1; no clear D. CDR1 SNHLY and CDR2 FYNNEI come from the germline V gene. Deletions cut 1 base from V and 3 bases from J, with 6 bases between. The CDR3 runs 13 residues. CDR3 nucleotides: TGTGCCAGCAGTGAAGTGGGGTACACTGAAGCTTTCTTT. This codes for CASSEVGYTEAFF.

CDR3 DNA: TGTGCCAGCAGCCCGGCGGTGGTGAACACTGAAGCTTTCTTT. Its translation: CASSPAVVNTEAFF. The V call is TRBV9, the J call TRBJ1-1; no clear D. Germline CDR1 and CDR2: SGDLS and YYNGEE. This CDR3 region has 14 residues. Between the trimmed V and J ends, which lost 4 bases and 0 bases, there was a span of 10 bases.

The V call is TRBV5-1, the J call TRBJ2-3, with TRBD2 identical over 9 bases. CDR3 size: 16 residues. V was pared by 0 bases and J by 5 bases, with 7 bases of the junction left unmatched. Per germline, CDR1 SGHRS and CDR2 YFSETQ. The CDR3 bases are TGCGCCAGCAGCTTGGGGGCGGGGGGGCCGGTAGATACGCAGTATTTT. This codes for CASSLGAGGPVDTQYF.

The chain joins TRBV19 to TRBJ2-1, with D possibly TRBD1 on 6 matching bases. The CDR3 is 14 amino acids. Germline CDR1 reads LNHDA; CDR2 reads SQIVND (reference sequence). Trimming cost V 7 bases and J 9 bases, with 19 bases left between them. The CDR3 DNA sequence: TGTGCCAGTACCACTCTCTCTAGGGGGACTGAGCAGTTCTTC. As protein: CASTTLSRGTEQFF.

DNA of the CDR3: TGTGCCAGCAGCTTATCTGTGGGCACTGAAGCTTTCTTT. This gives the protein CASSLSVGTEAFF. The chain combines TRBV7-2 with TRBJ1-1, with D unresolved. Trimming removed 2 bases at V and 4 bases at J, with 8 bases between. The germline V gene has CDR1 SGHTA and CDR2 FQGNSA. CDR3 size: 13 residues.

The chain is built from TRBV5-1 and TRBJ2-5; the D is unclear. CDR3 length: 14 amino acids. CDR1 and CDR2 (germline): SGHRS, YFSETQ. V shed 0 bases and J shed 1 base, with 7 bases lying between them. CDR3 sequence (DNA): TGCGCCAGCAGCTTGGGACAACTCCAAGAGACCCAGTACTTC. This translates into CASSLGQLQETQYF. The full variable domain, completed using reference TRBV5-1 and TRBJ2-5, is KAGVTQTPRYLIKTRGQQVTLSCSPISGHRSVSWYQQTPGQGLQFLFEYFSETQRNKGNFPGRFSGRQFSNSRSEMNVSTLELGDSALYLCASSLGQLQETQYFGPGTRLLVL.

The chain employs TRBV6-5 and TRBJ1-5; D uncertain. The CDR3 has 14 amino acids. CDR1 and CDR2 (germline): MNHEY, SVGAGI. V gave up 5 bases and J gave up 7 bases, with 15 bases separating them. As DNA, the CDR3 is TGTGCCAGCAGTCCCGGCCAGATAGGGCAGCCCCAGCATTTT. This gives the protein CASSPGQIGQPQHF.

The chain carries TRBV4-3 and TRBJ2-3, with D uncertain. Trimming took 1 base from V and 8 from J, leaving 16 bases between them. The CDR3 spans 15 residues. Germline assignment: CDR1 LGHNA and CDR2 YSLEER. This chain's CDR3 is CASSQVDSPLGTQYF. As DNA, the CDR3 is TGCGCCAGCAGCCAAGTAGATTCCCCTCTTGGTACGCAGTATTTT.

This clone was observed once. This chain connects TRBV11-2 to TRBJ1-6, with D unresolved. The V end lost 2 bases, the J end lost 7 bases, and 9 bases lay between the germline ends. CDR1 and CDR2 from the germline V gene are SGHAT and FQNNGV. The CDR3 length is 14 residues. The chain's CDR3 is CASSLSWANSPLHF. The CDR3 DNA follows: TGTGCCAGCAGCTTAAGTTGGGCAAATTCACCCCTCCACTTT.

This chain joins TRBV19 and TRBJ1-2; 7 bases line up with TRBD1. This CDR3 comprises 15 residues. CDR1 LNHDA and CDR2 SQIVND come from the germline V gene (reference sequence). Trimming at V came to 5 bases and at J to 4 bases, leaving 10 bases not matched to a gene. The CDR3 nucleotides are TGTGCCAGTAGTTCGCCAGGGGGTCGAAGCTATGGCTACACCTTC. It is translated as CASSSPGGRSYGYTF.